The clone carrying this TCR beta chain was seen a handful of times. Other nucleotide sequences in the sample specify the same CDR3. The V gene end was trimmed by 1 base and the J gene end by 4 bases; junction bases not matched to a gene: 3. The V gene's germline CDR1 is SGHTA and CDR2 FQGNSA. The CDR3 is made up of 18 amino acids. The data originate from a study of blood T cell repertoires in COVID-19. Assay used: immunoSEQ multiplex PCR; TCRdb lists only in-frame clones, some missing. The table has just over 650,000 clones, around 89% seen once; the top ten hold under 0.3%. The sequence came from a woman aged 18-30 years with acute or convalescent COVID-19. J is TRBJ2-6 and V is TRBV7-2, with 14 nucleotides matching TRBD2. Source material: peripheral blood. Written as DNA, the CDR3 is TGTGCCAGCAGCTTAGGACTAGCGGGGGGGGCCGGGGCCAACGTCCTGACTTTC. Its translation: CASSLGLAGGAGANVLTF.